This is a list of T cell receptor beta chains from one sample in a study of read filtering for tumor transcriptome and immune sequencing. TCRdb processed the reads anew with MiXCR; each CDR3 protein has one entry. The table includes 30,000 to 45,000 distinct CDR3 sequences, around an eighth detected once. Sequences were obtained from a population of CD138-negative cells sorted from bone marrow. Receptors were obtained from a donor aged 40 or older with multiple myeloma. CDR3s include the opening cysteine and the closing phenylalanine or tryptophan. The order of the fields is D gene, J gene, V gene, clone size, CDR3 DNA, CDR3 protein. D genes are given only for firm matches. The size entry is marked missing in some rows and otherwise reads once, few, many or a size class.

d_gene: TRBD2; j_gene: TRBJ2-1; v_gene: TRBV3-1; abundance: many; CDR3nt: TGTGCCAGCAGCCAAGGACTAGCGAATGAGCAGTTCTTC; CDR3aa: CASSQGLANEQFF
d_gene: TRBD1; j_gene: TRBJ2-5; v_gene: TRBV5-1; abundance: many; CDR3nt: TGCGCCAGCAGCTTGGCCAGGGACAGCCAAGAGACCCAGTACTTC; CDR3aa: CASSLARDSQETQYF
d_gene: TRBD2; j_gene: TRBJ2-7; v_gene: TRBV28; abundance: many; CDR3nt: TGTGCCAGCAGACTAGCGGGTCCCCTCTACGAGCAGTACTTC; CDR3aa: CASRLAGPLYEQYF
d_gene: .; j_gene: TRBJ1-6; v_gene: TRBV27; abundance: many; CDR3nt: TGTGCCAGCAGTCCCCTTCGACGGGAAAGCTCCTATAATTCACCCCTCCACTTT; CDR3aa: CASSPLRRESSYNSPLHF
d_gene: .; j_gene: TRBJ1-1; v_gene: TRBV7-9; abundance: many; CDR3nt: TGTGCCAGCAGATTGTCCAACACTGAAGCTTTCTTT; CDR3aa: CASRLSNTEAFF
d_gene: TRBD2; j_gene: TRBJ2-3; v_gene: TRBV6-2/TRBV6-3; abundance: many; CDR3nt: TGTGCCAGCAGTTACCCACGACTAGCGGGAGATACGCAGTATTTT; CDR3aa: CASSYPRLAGDTQYF
d_gene: .; j_gene: TRBJ1-1; v_gene: TRBV11-1; abundance: many; CDR3nt: TGTGCCAGCAGCCCGCGGGGGTCCTTTTCTGAAGCTTTCTTT; CDR3aa: CASSPRGSFSEAFF
d_gene: .; j_gene: TRBJ1-1; v_gene: TRBV6-1; abundance: .; CDR3nt: TGTGCCAGCAGCATAATCAGGTCCACTGAAGCTTTCTTT; CDR3aa: CASSIIRSTEAFF
d_gene: TRBD1; j_gene: TRBJ1-5; v_gene: TRBV20-1; abundance: many; CDR3nt: TGCAGTGCTAGAGACCCCGGACAGGGGGCGAGGCAGCCCCAGCATTTT; CDR3aa: CSARDPGQGARQPQHF
d_gene: .; j_gene: TRBJ1-2; v_gene: TRBV5-1; abundance: many; CDR3nt: TGCGCCAGCAGCTTGGAAGAGGGTTCCAACTATGGCTACACCTTC; CDR3aa: CASSLEEGSNYGYTF
d_gene: TRBD2; j_gene: TRBJ2-1; v_gene: TRBV20-1; abundance: many; CDR3nt: TGCAGTGCTAGAGTAGCGGGGTCCGGTGAGCAGTTCTTC; CDR3aa: CSARVAGSGEQFF
d_gene: TRBD1; j_gene: TRBJ1-2; v_gene: TRBV5-1; abundance: many; CDR3nt: TGCGCCAGCAGCTTCGTGGGACAGGGCGATGGCTACACCTTC; CDR3aa: CASSFVGQGDGYTF
d_gene: .; j_gene: TRBJ1-1; v_gene: TRBV5-6; abundance: many; CDR3nt: TGTGCCAGCAGCTTGAGGTCCAACACTGAAGCTTTCTTT; CDR3aa: CASSLRSNTEAFF
d_gene: .; j_gene: TRBJ1-3; v_gene: TRBV4-2; abundance: many; CDR3nt: TGTGCCAGCAGCTCACTAATCAGGGACACCATATATTTT; CDR3aa: CASSSLIRDTIYF
d_gene: .; j_gene: TRBJ1-6; v_gene: TRBV12-3/TRBV12-4; abundance: many; CDR3nt: TGTGCCAGCAGTTTTGAGGGTCCACCCCTCCACTTT; CDR3aa: CASSFEGPPLHF
d_gene: TRBD2; j_gene: TRBJ2-6; v_gene: TRBV20-1; abundance: many; CDR3nt: TGCAGTGCGGCGGGGGGGTCTGGGGCCAACGTCCTGACTTTC; CDR3aa: CSAAGGSGANVLTF
d_gene: .; j_gene: TRBJ2-3; v_gene: TRBV29-1; abundance: many; CDR3nt: TGCAGCGTTGCGGGTCAGAAGACCTCCCCAGATACGCAGTATTTT; CDR3aa: CSVAGQKTSPDTQYF